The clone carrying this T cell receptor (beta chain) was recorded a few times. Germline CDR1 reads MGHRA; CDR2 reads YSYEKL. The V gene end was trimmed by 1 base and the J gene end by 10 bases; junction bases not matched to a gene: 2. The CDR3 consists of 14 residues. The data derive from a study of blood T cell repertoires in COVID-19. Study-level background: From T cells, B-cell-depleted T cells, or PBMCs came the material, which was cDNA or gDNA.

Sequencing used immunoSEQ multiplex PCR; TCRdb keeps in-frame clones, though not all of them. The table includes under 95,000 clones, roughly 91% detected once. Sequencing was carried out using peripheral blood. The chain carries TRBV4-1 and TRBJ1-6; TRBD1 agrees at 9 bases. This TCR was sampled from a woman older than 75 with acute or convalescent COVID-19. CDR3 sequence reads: CASSQAGTGSPLHF. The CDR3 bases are TGCGCCAGCAGCCAAGCCGGGACAGGGTCACCCCTCCACTTT.